This TCR beta chain was observed in a study of cytomegalovirus exposure and HLA in healthy donors. General study points: Among TCR beta chains, those listed as cytomegalovirus-associated numbered over 150.

About this clone: Antigen unknown.

This CDR3 is 15 amino acids long. V trimming: 3 bases; J trimming: 8 bases; junction bases outside the gene matches: 13. Germline CDR1 reads SGDLS; CDR2 reads YYNGEE. The validation cohort, a group of some 120 subjects, included the donors and was separate from the roughly 600-subject first cohort. Repertoires were generated with immunoSEQ multiplex PCR, while TCRdb's copy carries only in-frame clones and drops some. Of 100,000 to 150,000 clones in the sample, around 95% are singletons; the top ten hold 1.5% to 2%. The origin of this receptor is a man between 18 and 35 years old in good health and CMV-seronegative. This chain connects TRBV9 to TRBJ1-2; TRBD1 aligns across 7 bases. The sequenced sample consisted of PBMCs. DNA of the CDR3: TGTGCCAGCAGCGCAACAGGGGTGGGGGGTAGCGGCTACACCTTC. Its protein is CASSATGVGGSGYTF.